A single sample gave rise to the 21 T cell receptor beta chains below, sequenced in a study of shared clonotypes between healthy human individuals. Sequenced by immunoSEQ multiplex PCR; TCRdb stores in-frame clones only, minus some. The profile shows more than 400,000 clones, almost 97% of them singletons. Material: naive CD4+ T cells sorted from blood. Subset of the sample: CD45RA+ positively selected. Receptors were obtained from a woman in her thirties in good health.

This chain joins TRBV19 and TRBJ2-6, with 10 nucleotides matching TRBD1. V dropped 5 bases and J dropped 2; count of bases not matched to a gene: 12. This CDR3 comprises 19 residues. Germline lookup yields CDR1 LNHDA and CDR2 SQIVND (reference sequence). The chain's CDR3 is CASSVRDRGVITGANVLTF. The CDR3 DNA sequence: TGTGCCAGTAGTGTTCGGGACAGGGGTGTGATTACTGGGGCCAACGTCCTGACTTTC.

The rearrangement joins TRBV2 to TRBJ2-7; TRBD1 agrees at 7 bases. Germline loops: CDR1 SNHLY, CDR2 FYNNEI. CDR3 length: 14 amino acids. The junction had 6 bases not matched to a gene; V was cut back by 3 bases and J by 4 bases. The CDR3 loop is CASSEKRQGYEQYF. The CDR3 DNA sequence: TGTGCCAGCAGTGAGAAGAGACAGGGTTACGAGCAGTACTTC. Together with reference TRBV2 and TRBJ2-7, the CDR3 gives the full variable domain: EPEVTQTPSHQVTQMGQEVILRCVPISNHLYFYWYRQILGQKVEFLVSFYNNEISEKSEIFDDQFSVERPDGSNFTLKIRSTKLEDSAMYFCASSEKRQGYEQYFGPGTRLTVT.

The chain joins TRBV2 to TRBJ2-2; D call uncertain. Trimming shortened V by 7 bases and J by 6 bases, and 12 bases separated the two germline ends. CDR1 and CDR2 (germline): SNHLY, FYNNEI. This CDR3 is built from 13 residues. CDR3 coding DNA: TGTGCCAGCAAGGAAACCTTGCCCGGGGAGCTGTTTTTT. Protein sequence: CASKETLPGELFF.

V and J are TRBV7-6 and TRBJ2-2; D uncertain. Germline V CDR1 and CDR2: SGHVS, FNYEAQ. CDR3 size: 13 residues. Deletions cut 3 bases from V and 5 bases from J, with 7 bases between. CDR3 sequence: CASSFQGTGELFF. Written as DNA, the CDR3 is TGTGCCAGCAGCTTCCAAGGTACCGGGGAGCTGTTTTTT.

The rearrangement uses TRBV19 and TRBJ2-5; D uncertain. V was pared by 5 bases and J by 0 bases, with 13 bases between. The CDR3 loop spans 15 amino acids. CDR1 and CDR2 from the germline V gene are LNHDA and SQIVND (reference sequence). In nucleotides, the CDR3 is TGTGCCAGTAGTCCCCCCGGGCCTTACCAAGAGACCCAGTACTTC. Encoded protein: CASSPPGPYQETQYF. Together with reference TRBV19 and TRBJ2-5, the CDR3 gives the full variable domain: DGGITQSPKYLFRKEGQNVTLSCEQNLNHDAMYWYRQDPGQGLRLIYYSQIVNDFQKGDIAEGYSVSREKKESFPLTVTSAQKNPTAFYLCASSPPGPYQETQYFGPGTRLLVL.

The chain combines TRBV7-9 with TRBJ2-7; D tentatively fits TRBD1 or TRBD2 (5 bases each). Germline-derived CDR1 and CDR2 are SEHNR and FQNEAQ (reference sequence). The CDR3 contains 14 residues. The ends were cut back, 6 bases at V and 1 base at J, with 13 bases in the middle. The CDR3 reads CASSWGTLSYEQYF. The CDR3 nucleotides are TGTGCCAGCAGTTGGGGGACGTTATCCTACGAGCAGTACTTC.

The V and J genes are TRBV6-6 and TRBJ2-7; possibly TRBD1 or TRBD2 for D (5 bases each). Trimming left V 7 bases short and J 3 bases short, with 19 bases between. The germline V gene encodes CDR1 MNHNY and CDR2 SVGAGI (reference sequence). The CDR3 consists of 15 residues. CDR3 DNA: TGTGCCAGCAAGATCTACCCCGGGACCTACTACGAGCAGTACTTC. Translated, it gives CASKIYPGTYYEQYF.

The chain uses TRBV28 and TRBJ2-5; 9 bases line up with TRBD1. The better agreement between TRBJ2-7 and the DNA end casts doubt on the J call. The V gene's germline CDR1 is MDHEN and CDR2 SYDVKM. The CDR3 extends over 15 amino acids. CDR3 protein: CASRSPGTGSYEQYF. The CDR3 nucleotides are TGTGCCAGCAGATCTCCCGGGACAGGGTCATACGAGCAGTACTTC.

The V call is TRBV19, the J call TRBJ2-7, with D tentatively TRBD2 (5 bases). The CDR3 runs 13 residues. The V end was cut by 0 bases, the J end by 6 bases, with 9 bases between. CDR1 LNHDA and CDR2 SQIVND come from the germline V gene (reference sequence). CDR3 DNA sequence: TGTGCCAGTAGTATAGAGAGAGGGAGCGAGCAGTACTTC. Translating it yields CASSIERGSEQYF.

V usage is TRBV2 and J usage is TRBJ2-1; D is tentatively TRBD1 or TRBD2 (5 bases each). The CDR3 is 14 amino acids. V lost 6 bases and J 1 base, leaving 10 bases between the germline ends. Germline V gene lookup returns CDR1 SNHLY and CDR2 FYNNEI. The CDR3 region is CASRGTRSYNEQFF. The CDR3 nucleotides are TGTGCCAGCAGAGGGACCCGGTCCTACAATGAGCAGTTCTTC.

The chain is built from TRBV7-9 and TRBJ1-4, with TRBD1 matching over 7 bases. J was trimmed by 1 base and V by 5 bases; bases with no gene match: 16. The CDR3 covers 19 residues. The germline gives CDR1 SEHNR, CDR2 FQNEAQ (reference sequence). This chain's CDR3 is CASSPFGQAAQITNEKLFF. The CDR3 region has the DNA TGTGCCAGCAGCCCATTCGGACAGGCCGCGCAGATAACTAATGAAAAACTGTTTTTT.

The chain employs TRBV11-2 and TRBJ1-1; perhaps TRBD1 as D (6 bases). The CDR3 totals 14 residues. The V end was cut by 7 bases, the J end by 7 bases, with 19 bases between. Germline loops: CDR1 SGHAT, CDR2 FQNNGV. The CDR3 spells CASKSRTARGEAFF. The DNA of the CDR3 is TGTGCCAGCAAATCAAGGACAGCCAGGGGTGAAGCTTTCTTT.

This clone was recorded once. The chain carries TRBV7-9 and TRBJ2-7, with D perhaps matching TRBD1 (5 bases). V was pared by 3 bases and J by 0 bases, with 9 bases between. Germline V CDR1 and CDR2: SEHNR, FQNEAQ (reference sequence). The CDR3 contains 14 residues. CDR3 in DNA: TGTGCCAGCAGCTTGGTCAGGGACTCCTACGAGCAGTACTTC. It translates to CASSLVRDSYEQYF.

The chain joins TRBV11-3 to TRBJ2-2, with D tentatively TRBD1 or TRBD2 (6 bases each). CDR1 and CDR2 (germline): SGHNT, YENEEA. Trimming stripped 6 bases from V and 5 bases from J, with 13 bases between. The length of the CDR3 is 14 residues. The CDR3 sequence is CASRPGGGTGELFF. In DNA form, the CDR3 reads TGTGCCAGCAGGCCCGGAGGGGGGACCGGGGAGCTGTTTTTT.

The chain uses TRBV5-1 and TRBJ1-1, with a tentative D call TRBD1 (6 bases). The germline CDR1 and CDR2 sequences are SGHRS and YFSETQ. V was pared by 0 bases and J by 2 bases, with 11 bases between. The CDR3 is made up of 15 amino acids. The CDR3 nucleotides are TGCGCCAGCAGCTTGGCCCCAGGGGCCAACACTGAAGCTTTCTTT. Its protein is CASSLAPGANTEAFF.

This chain uses TRBV28 with TRBJ1-2; 9 bases fit TRBD1. Looked up from germline, CDR1 is MDHEN and CDR2 is SYDVKM. This CDR3 spans 17 amino acids. The trim removed 1 base at V and 7 bases at J, leaving 13 bases unmatched. The CDR3 DNA follows: TGTGCCAGCAGTTTATCCAGTCCCGGGACAGGGTTCGGTGGCTACACCTTC. This gives the protein CASSLSSPGTGFGGYTF.

The chain combines TRBV7-2 with TRBJ2-3; 10 bases match TRBD2. This CDR3 comprises 18 residues. Germline loops: CDR1 SGHTA, CDR2 FQGNSA. V shed 1 base and J 2 bases; nucleotides not matched to a gene: 9. The CDR3 is CASSLDSPLAGDTDTQYF. CDR3 sequence (DNA): TGTGCCAGCAGCTTAGATTCCCCCCTAGCGGGGGACACAGATACGCAGTATTTT. Supplemented by reference TRBV7-2 and TRBJ2-3, the full variable domain reads GAGVSQSPSNKVTEKGKDVELRCDPISGHTALYWYRQSLGQGLEFLIYFQGNSAPDKSGLPSDRFSAERTGGSVSTLTIQRTQQEDSAVYLCASSLDSPLAGDTDTQYFGPGTRLTVL.

This chain joins TRBV9 and TRBJ2-6; 10 positions agree with TRBD1. The V gene end was trimmed by 1 base and the J gene end by 3 bases; junction bases not matched to a gene: 7. Germline assignment: CDR1 SGDLS and CDR2 YYNGEE. The CDR3 extends over 18 amino acids. CDR3 bases: TGTGCCAGCAGCGTATCCGGACAGGGGGTCGTTGGGGCCAACGTCCTGACTTTC. It specifies CASSVSGQGVVGANVLTF.

V gene TRBV4-2 combines with J gene TRBJ2-5; no reliable D call. The end of the DNA fits TRBJ2-7 better, so the J call may be wrong. The CDR3 loop spans 15 amino acids. Per germline, CDR1 LGHNA and CDR2 YNFKEQ. The CDR3 nucleotides read TGTGCCAGCAGCCAAGATGCCTTCGGCTCCTACGAGCAGTACTTC. As protein: CASSQDAFGSYEQYF.

CDR3 sequence reads: CASSYGTSGTKETQYF. The CDR3 region has the DNA TGTGCCAGCAGCTACGGGACTAGCGGGACAAAAGAGACCCAGTACTTC. This chain links TRBV13 with TRBJ2-5, with TRBD2 matching over 13 bases. Looked up from germline, CDR1 is PRHDT and CDR2 is FYEKMQ (reference sequence). The V and J ends lost 4 bases and 3 bases, in that order; junction bases with no gene match: 5. The CDR3 has 16 residues. The variable domain in full, with the rest retrieved from reference TRBV13 and TRBJ2-5, is AAGVIQSPRHLIKEKRETATLKCYPIPRHDTVYWYQQGPGQDPQFLISFYEKMQSDKGSIPDRFSAQQFSDYHSELNMSSLELGDSALYFCASSYGTSGTKETQYFGPGTRLLVL.

The genes are TRBV30 and TRBJ1-2; D gene uncertain. This CDR3 comprises 13 residues. CDR1 and CDR2 (germline): GTSNPN, SVGIG (reference sequence). V was trimmed by 0 bases and J by 4 bases, leaving 9 bases between them. CDR3 nucleotides: TGTGCCTGGAGTGTAGGCCTAAGCTATGGCTACACCTTC. It is translated as CAWSVGLSYGYTF.